This T cell receptor (beta chain) was retrieved from a study of response to subunit inactivated influenza vaccine. Findings and limits, study-wide: The authors offered the suggestion that each seasonal influenza vaccination recruits few new T cells.

Germline values: CDR1 MNHEY, CDR2 SVGEGT. The CDR3 has 15 residues. Trimming took 1 base from V and 3 from J, leaving 12 bases between them. TCRdb called the RT-PCR reads again in MiXCR, with one record for every CDR3 protein. The sample has roughly 520,000 distinct CDR3 sequences; less than 30% are singletons. This clonotype was picked up a small number of times. Its antigen is unknown. The J gene is TRBJ2-5, the V gene TRBV6-2 or TRBV6-3; TRBD2 is a possible D gene (5 bases). This receptor was obtained from a man in his forties or fifties who received an inactivated influenza vaccine. The source was CD4+ T cells sorted from PBMCs, collected around 5 days after vaccination. Here the CDR3 DNA reads TGTGCCAGCAGTTACTGGGCGGGCACAAAAGAGACCCAGTACTTC. It encodes CASSYWAGTKETQYF.